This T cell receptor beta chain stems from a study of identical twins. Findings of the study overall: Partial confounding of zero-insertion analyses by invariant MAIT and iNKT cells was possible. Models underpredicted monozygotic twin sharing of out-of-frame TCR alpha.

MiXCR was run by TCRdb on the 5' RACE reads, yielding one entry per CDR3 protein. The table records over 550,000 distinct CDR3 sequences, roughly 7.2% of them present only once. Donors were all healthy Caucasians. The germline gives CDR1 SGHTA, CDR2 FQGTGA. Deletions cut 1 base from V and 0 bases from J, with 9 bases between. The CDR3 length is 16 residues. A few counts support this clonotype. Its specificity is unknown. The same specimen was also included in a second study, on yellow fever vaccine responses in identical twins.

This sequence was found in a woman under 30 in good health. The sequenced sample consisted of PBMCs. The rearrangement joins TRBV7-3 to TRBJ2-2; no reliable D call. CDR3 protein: CASSLIGSANTGELFF. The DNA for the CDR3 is TGTGCCAGCAGCTTAATCGGAAGCGCGAACACCGGGGAGCTGTTTTTT. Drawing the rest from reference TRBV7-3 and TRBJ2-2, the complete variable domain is GAGVSQTPSNKVTEKGKYVELRCDPISGHTALYWYRQSLGQGPEFLIYFQGTGAADDSGLPNDRFFAVRPEGSVSTLKIQRTERGDSAVYLCASSLIGSANTGELFFGEGSRLTVL.